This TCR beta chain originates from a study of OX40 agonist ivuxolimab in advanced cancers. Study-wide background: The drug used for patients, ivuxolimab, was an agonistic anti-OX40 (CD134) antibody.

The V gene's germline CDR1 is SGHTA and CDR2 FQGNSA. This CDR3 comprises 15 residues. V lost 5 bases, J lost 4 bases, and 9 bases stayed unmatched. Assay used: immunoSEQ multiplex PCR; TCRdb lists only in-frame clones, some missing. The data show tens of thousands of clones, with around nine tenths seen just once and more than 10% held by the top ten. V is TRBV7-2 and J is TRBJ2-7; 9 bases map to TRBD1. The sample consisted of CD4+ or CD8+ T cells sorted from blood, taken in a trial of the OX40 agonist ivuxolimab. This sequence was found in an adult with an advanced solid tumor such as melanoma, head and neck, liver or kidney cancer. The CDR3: CASSPLQGARYEQYF. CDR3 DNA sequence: TGTGCCAGCAGCCCACTACAGGGGGCGCGGTACGAGCAGTACTTC.